The rows below give T cell receptor beta chains drawn from one sample of a study of blood T cell repertoires in COVID-19. Assay: immunoSEQ multiplex PCR; the TCRdb copy retains only in-frame clones and omits some. In the table there are around 100,000 clones, approximately 81% of which are singletons. Sequenced material: peripheral blood. The receptors were sampled from a man in his forties with acute or convalescent COVID-19. The CDR3 runs from the conserved cysteine through the conserved F or W. A D gene is named only where the DNA matches it firmly. Where a row states a size, it is once, few, many or the class of an expanded clone; other rows omit it.

v_gene	abundance	d_gene	j_gene	CDR3aa	CDR3nt
TRBV12-3/TRBV12-4	once	TRBD1	TRBJ1-4	CASRGQGGEKLFF	TGTGCCAGCAGGGGACAGGGCGGTGAAAAACTGTTTTTT
TRBV7-2	-	TRBD2	TRBJ2-7	CASSLKAGGRTEQYF	TGTGCCAGCAGCTTAAAGGCGGGGGGGCGGACTGAGCAGTACTTC
TRBV10-2	-	TRBD2	TRBJ2-3	CASSDPAGVGTDTQYF	TGCGCCAGCAGTGACCCAGCGGGGGTGGGCACAGATACGCAGTATTTT
TRBV7-2	once	TRBD1	TRBJ2-5	CASSFGQAETQYF	TGTGCCAGCAGCTTTGGACAGGCCGAGACCCAGTACTTC
TRBV19	-	-	TRBJ1-2	CAIRRRIYGYTF	TGTGCCATTAGACGGAGGATCTATGGCTACACCTTC
TRBV25-1	-	-	TRBJ1-1	CASSDPQGGNTEAFF	TGTGCCAGCAGTGATCCCCAGGGTGGGAACACTGAAGCTTTCTTT
TRBV6-1	-	-	TRBJ1-1	CASSEAAPGTEAFF	TGTGCCAGCAGTGAAGCCGCTCCCGGCACTGAAGCTTTCTTT
TRBV5-6	-	-	TRBJ1-2	CASSRVGVKNYGYTF	TGTGCCAGCAGTCGAGTAGGGGTCAAGAACTATGGCTACACCTTC
TRBV4-2	-	TRBD1	TRBJ1-5	CASSQDGRTGYNQPQHF	TGTGCCAGCAGCCAAGATGGTAGGACAGGGTATAATCAGCCCCAGCATTTT
TRBV5-8	-	-	TRBJ1-6	CASSLVLSPLHF	TGTGCCAGCAGCCTGGTCCTTTCACCCCTCCACTTT
TRBV5-4	once	-	TRBJ1-6	CASSTLAGSPLHF	TGTGCCAGCAGTACGTTGGCGGGCTCACCCCTCCACTTT
TRBV19	-	TRBD1	TRBJ2-3	CASSPAGDRGSDTQYF	TGTGCCAGTAGCCCTGCTGGGGACAGGGGTTCAGATACGCAGTATTTT
TRBV6-2/TRBV6-3	few	TRBD2	TRBJ2-5	CASSFGLVGATQYF	TGTGCCAGCAGTTTCGGACTAGTGGGTGCGACCCAGTACTTC
TRBV18	few	TRBD2	TRBJ2-1	CASSPGLGGVSYNEQFF	TGTGCCAGCTCACCGGGACTAGGGGGTGTCTCCTACAATGAGCAGTTCTTC
TRBV11-1	few	-	TRBJ1-3	CASSLSFSGNTIYF	TGTGCCAGCAGCTTAAGCTTCTCTGGAAACACCATATATTTT
TRBV5-5	-	TRBD2	TRBJ2-1	CASSSLAGLYNEQFF	TGTGCCAGCAGCTCCCTAGCGGGTCTCTACAATGAGCAGTTCTTC
TRBV7-8	few	TRBD1	TRBJ2-1	CASSLETGAVEQFF	TGTGCCAGCAGCTTGGAGACAGGGGCTGTTGAGCAGTTCTTC
TRBV6-5	-	-	TRBJ1-1	CASLRGRDTEAFF	TGTGCCAGCCTCCGGGGGAGGGACACTGAAGCTTTCTTT
TRBV13	-	TRBD1	TRBJ1-5	CASSSGQGSQPQHF	TGTGCCAGCAGCTCCGGACAGGGGAGTCAGCCCCAGCATTTT
TRBV12-3/TRBV12-4	-	-	TRBJ2-7	CASRPLTGAGEYF	TGTGCCAGCAGGCCCCTGACTGGGGCTGGGGAATACTTC
TRBV27	few	TRBD1	TRBJ1-2	CASSLFGTGTLNYGYTF	TGTGCCAGCAGTTTATTCGGGACAGGGACCCTTAACTATGGCTACACCTTC
TRBV6-5	-	TRBD2	TRBJ2-7	CASSYSTSGYEQYF	TGTGCCAGCAGTTACTCTACTAGCGGCTACGAGCAGTACTTC
TRBV18	-	-	TRBJ2-7	CASSRDREMNEQYF	TGTGCCAGCTCACGCGACCGGGAGATGAATGAGCAGTACTTC
TRBV18	-	-	TRBJ2-6	CASPHLNQGGLSGANVLTF	TGTGCCAGCCCCCACCTTAATCAGGGGGGCCTCTCTGGGGCCAACGTCCTGACTTTC
TRBV9	-	TRBD1	TRBJ2-5	CASSVAGRGQETQYF	TGTGCCAGCAGCGTAGCGGGCAGGGGGCAAGAGACCCAGTACTTC
TRBV29-1	-	TRBD1	TRBJ1-5	CSVRQGANSGQPQHF	TGCAGCGTCCGGCAGGGGGCTAACTCCGGCCAGCCCCAGCATTTT
TRBV3-1/TRBV3-2	-	-	TRBJ2-1	CASSPLSLYNEQFF	TGTGCCAGCAGCCCCCTGTCCCTTTACAATGAGCAGTTCTTC
TRBV2	few	TRBD1	TRBJ1-4	CASRLGDRGEKLFF	TGTGCCAGCAGGCTCGGGGACAGGGGTGAAAAACTGTTTTTT
TRBV6-1	-	-	TRBJ2-5	CASSDDAGQGTQYF	TGTGCCAGCAGTGATGACGCGGGGCAGGGGACCCAGTACTTC
TRBV7-9	-	TRBD2	TRBJ2-5	CASSSRLAGEAARETQYF	TGTGCCAGCAGCTCAAGACTAGCGGGAGAGGCTGCGAGAGAGACCCAGTACTTC
TRBV19	-	-	TRBJ1-3	CASSTFRGNSGNTIYF	TGTGCCAGTAGTACATTTCGGGGGAACTCTGGAAACACCATATATTTT
TRBV6-2/TRBV6-3	-	-	TRBJ2-7	CASSSEVYEQYF	TGTGCCAGCAGTTCGGAGGTCTACGAGCAGTACTTC
TRBV27	-	-	TRBJ1-6	CASSFRGVDNSPLHF	TGTGCCAGCAGTTTTCGGGGGGTGGATAATTCACCCCTCCACTTT
TRBV4-3	-	TRBD2	TRBJ2-3	CASSQGVYGGLAGTDTQYF	TGCGCCAGCAGCCAAGGAGTATATGGGGGACTAGCGGGCACAGATACGCAGTATTTT
TRBV27	-	-	TRBJ2-2	CASSFRAGELFF	TGTGCCAGCAGTTTCAGGGCCGGGGAGCTGTTTTTT
TRBV5-8	-	-	TRBJ1-5	CASSLSRGQPQHF	TGTGCCAGCAGCTTGAGCAGGGGCCAGCCCCAGCATTTT
TRBV3-1/TRBV3-2	-	TRBD2	TRBJ2-3	CASSPLAGGVTDTQYF	TGTGCCAGCAGCCCGCTAGCGGGGGGGGTCACAGATACGCAGTATTTT
TRBV29-1	-	-	TRBJ2-2	CSVRDTGELFF	TGCAGCGTTCGGGACACCGGGGAGCTGTTTTTT
TRBV28	-	TRBD2	TRBJ2-1	CASSLPGTGTSGRANEQFF	TGTGCCAGCAGTTTGCCGGGCACCGGGACTAGCGGGAGGGCCAATGAGCAGTTCTTC
TRBV19	once	TRBD1	TRBJ2-2	CASSSGQGGTGELFF	TGTGCCAGTAGCTCGGGACAGGGAGGTACCGGGGAGCTGTTTTTT
TRBV4-2	-	-	TRBJ2-7	CASSQERSNNEQYF	TGTGCCAGCAGCCAAGAGCGTAGCAACAACGAGCAGTACTTC
TRBV6-5	-	-	TRBJ1-2	CASRPFSRNYGYTF	TGTGCCAGCAGGCCCTTTTCACGGAACTATGGCTACACCTTC
TRBV5-1	-	-	TRBJ1-1	CASSLDPGRNTEAFF	TGCGCCAGCAGCTTGGATCCGGGTAGGAACACTGAAGCTTTCTTT
TRBV25-1	-	-	TRBJ2-1	CASSDGGYNEQFF	TGTGCCAGCAGTGACGGGGGTTACAATGAGCAGTTCTTC
TRBV5-1	-	TRBD2	TRBJ2-5	CASSLALAGKQRQETQYF	TGCGCCAGCAGCTTGGCCCTAGCGGGAAAACAACGGCAAGAGACCCAGTACTTC
TRBV7-8	-	-	TRBJ1-6	CASSTQVSYNSPLHF	TGTGCCAGCAGTACACAGGTCTCCTATAATTCACCCCTCCACTTT
TRBV15	-	TRBD1	TRBJ1-1	CATTKGGTGGTEAFF	TGTGCCACGACTAAAGGCGGGACAGGAGGAACTGAAGCTTTCTTT
TRBV29-1	-	TRBD1	TRBJ2-7	CSVADGQGAYEQYF	TGCAGCGTCGCTGATGGACAGGGGGCCTACGAGCAGTACTTC
TRBV4-1	-	TRBD2	TRBJ2-1	CASSQGLRTSGYNEQFF	TGCGCCAGCAGCCAGGGACTCCGGACTAGCGGCTACAATGAGCAGTTCTTC
TRBV18	-	-	TRBJ1-5	CASSPSGSYQPQHF	TGTGCCAGCTCACCATCGGGGAGTTATCAGCCCCAGCATTTT
TRBV21-1	-	-	TRBJ2-3	CASIIILSGRAEDTQYF	TGTGCCAGCATCATTATTCTTAGCGGGAGGGCGGAGGATACGCAGTATTTT
TRBV30	-	-	TRBJ2-6	CAWSVPRPYLSGANVLTF	TGTGCCTGGAGTGTACCCCGTCCCTATTTATCTGGGGCCAACGTCCTGACTTTC